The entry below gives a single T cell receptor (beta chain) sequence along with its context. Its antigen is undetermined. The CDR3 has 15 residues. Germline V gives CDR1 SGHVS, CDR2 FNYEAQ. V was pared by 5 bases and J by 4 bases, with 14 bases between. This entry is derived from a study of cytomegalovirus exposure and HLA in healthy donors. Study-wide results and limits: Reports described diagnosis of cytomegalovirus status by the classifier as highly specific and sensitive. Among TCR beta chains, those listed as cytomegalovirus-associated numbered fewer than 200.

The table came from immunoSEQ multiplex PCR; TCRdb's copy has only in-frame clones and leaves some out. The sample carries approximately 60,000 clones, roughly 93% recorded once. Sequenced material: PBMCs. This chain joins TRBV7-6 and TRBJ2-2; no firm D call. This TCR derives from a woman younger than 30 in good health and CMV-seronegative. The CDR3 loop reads CASSLHRVATGELFF. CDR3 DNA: TGTGCCAGCAGCCTCCATCGGGTTGCCACCGGGGAGCTGTTTTTT.